Listed below are T cell receptor beta chains from one sample, sequenced in a study of beta chain features in type 1 diabetes. The repertoire was sequenced with immunoSEQ multiplex PCR; TCRdb's copy has only in-frame clones and lacks some. Of under 300,000 clones in the sample, approximately 24% were seen once. The sample was naive CD4+ T cells from blood. The source of these receptors is a woman aged 30 to 39 with type 1 diabetes. CDR3s include the opening cysteine and the closing phenylalanine or tryptophan. The D gene is left open where the match is weak. The listing skips clone size in some rows; elsewhere it reads once, few, many or a size class.

D: TRBD2; J: TRBJ2-1; size: NA; V: TRBV2; DNA: TGTGCCAGCGAATGGGGCGGGACTAAAGATGAGCAGTTCTTC; CDR3: CASEWGGTKDEQFF
D: NA; J: TRBJ2-1; size: once; V: TRBV28; DNA: TGTGCCAGCAGTTTGTATAATGAGCAGTTCTTC; CDR3: CASSLYNEQFF
D: NA; J: TRBJ2-7; size: NA; V: TRBV7-9; DNA: TGTGCCAGCAGCTCCAGCGGCCCAAGGGTCTACGAGCAGTACTTC; CDR3: CASSSSGPRVYEQYF
D: TRBD2; J: TRBJ2-3; size: NA; V: TRBV7-3; DNA: TGTGCCAGCAGTCTAATAGCGGGGGGCACAGATACGCAGTATTTT; CDR3: CASSLIAGGTDTQYF
D: NA; J: TRBJ2-7; size: few; V: TRBV27; DNA: TGTGCCAGCAGCACGACGAACCGGACAGTCGAGGAGCAGTACTTC; CDR3: CASSTTNRTVEEQYF
D: NA; J: TRBJ2-2; size: once; V: TRBV2; DNA: TGTGCCAGCAGTCAGTCGAACACCGGGGAGCTGTTTTTT; CDR3: CASSQSNTGELFF
D: NA; J: TRBJ1-2; size: few; V: TRBV29-1; DNA: TGCAGCGTTGATTGGGCAGCCGCCCGTGACAACTATGGCTACACCTTC; CDR3: CSVDWAAARDNYGYTF
D: NA; J: TRBJ1-1; size: NA; V: TRBV7-8; DNA: TGTGCCAGCAGCGGTGCAGAGACAGCGGAAGCTTTCTTT; CDR3: CASSGAETAEAFF
D: TRBD2; J: TRBJ2-5; size: NA; V: TRBV4-2; DNA: TGTGCCAGCAGCCAAACACTAGCGGGAGAGACCCAGTACTTC; CDR3: CASSQTLAGETQYF
D: TRBD1; J: TRBJ2-1; size: NA; V: TRBV23-1; DNA: TGCGCCAGCAGTCAATTAGACGGGACAGAGTTCTTC; CDR3: CASSQLDGTEFF
D: NA; J: TRBJ2-7; size: few; V: TRBV19; DNA: TGTGCCAGTAGTATAGCGGGCGAGCAGTACTTC; CDR3: CASSIAGEQYF
D: NA; J: TRBJ2-7; size: NA; V: TRBV7-2; DNA: TGTGCCAGCAGCTCAGTATTCTACGAGCAGTACTTC; CDR3: CASSSVFYEQYF
D: NA; J: TRBJ1-2; size: NA; V: TRBV6-4; DNA: TGTGCCAGCAGTCTCATGGGAGGGGAAGGCGAGGGCTACACCTTC; CDR3: CASSLMGGEGEGYTF
D: TRBD1; J: TRBJ2-1; size: few; V: TRBV27; DNA: TGTGCCAGCAGTCCCATGACAGGGGCTTCCTACAATGAGCAGTTCTTC; CDR3: CASSPMTGASYNEQFF
D: TRBD2; J: TRBJ2-2; size: NA; V: TRBV30; DNA: TGTGCCTGGTTTGGCGGGAGGGCCACCGGGGAGCTGTTTTTT; CDR3: CAWFGGRATGELFF
D: NA; J: TRBJ2-7; size: few; V: TRBV30; DNA: TGTGCCTGGACCAGGCTCGGAGAGCAGTACTTC; CDR3: CAWTRLGEQYF
D: TRBD1; J: TRBJ2-5; size: NA; V: TRBV27; DNA: TGTGCCAGCTCCGCACAGGGGCGGGAGACCCAGTACTTC; CDR3: CASSAQGRETQYF
D: NA; J: TRBJ2-1; size: NA; V: TRBV29-1; DNA: TGCAGCGTAAAAGAGGTATCCTACAATGAGCAGTTCTTC; CDR3: CSVKEVSYNEQFF
D: TRBD2; J: TRBJ2-1; size: NA; V: TRBV20-1; DNA: TGCAGTGCTTATAGCGGGAGCGGGCAGTTCTTC; CDR3: CSAYSGSGQFF
D: TRBD1; J: TRBJ1-1; size: NA; V: TRBV23-1; DNA: TGCGCCAGCACCGACAGGGGGCTAGGGGACACTGAAGCTTTCTTT; CDR3: CASTDRGLGDTEAFF
D: TRBD1; J: TRBJ2-7; size: once; V: TRBV5-1; DNA: TGCGCCAGCAGTCCAGGGGGATCCTACGAGCAGTACTTC; CDR3: CASSPGGSYEQYF
D: NA; J: TRBJ1-1; size: NA; V: TRBV19; DNA: TGTGCCGTAGTGGGGCAAATGAACACTGAAGCTTTCTTT; CDR3: CAVVGQMNTEAFF
D: TRBD1; J: TRBJ1-5; size: NA; V: TRBV27; DNA: TGTGCCAGCAGTTCCTACCGGGCAGGGGGATATCAGCCCCAGCATTTT; CDR3: CASSSYRAGGYQPQHF
D: TRBD1; J: TRBJ2-5; size: NA; V: TRBV7-7; DNA: TGTGCTAGCAGCTCGACAGGGTTGGAGACCCAGTACTTC; CDR3: CASSSTGLETQYF
D: TRBD2; J: TRBJ2-1; size: NA; V: TRBV7-3; DNA: TGTGCCAGCAGCAGAACTAGCGGGAGCGACAATGAGCAGTTCTTC; CDR3: CASSRTSGSDNEQFF
D: NA; J: TRBJ1-5; size: NA; V: TRBV29-1; DNA: TGCAGCGTGGGACACCTAAATCAGCCCCAGCATTTT; CDR3: CSVGHLNQPQHF
D: TRBD1; J: TRBJ2-7; size: NA; V: TRBV5-1; DNA: TGCGCCAGCAGCCCCGGGACAGCCTCCTACGAGCAGTACTTC; CDR3: CASSPGTASYEQYF
D: TRBD2; J: TRBJ2-1; size: few; V: TRBV5-1; DNA: TGCGCCAGCAGCCAGGGGGGACTAGCGGGACACTTCGAGCAGTTCTTC; CDR3: CASSQGGLAGHFEQFF
D: TRBD2; J: TRBJ2-6; size: NA; V: TRBV16; DNA: TGTGCCAGCAGCCAACTAGCGGGAGCTGGGGCCAACGTCCTGACTTTC; CDR3: CASSQLAGAGANVLTF
D: NA; J: TRBJ1-2; size: NA; V: TRBV5-4; DNA: TGTGCCAGCAGCCCACAGGGAAGCTATGGCTACACCTTC; CDR3: CASSPQGSYGYTF
D: TRBD2; J: TRBJ2-1; size: few; V: TRBV27; DNA: TGTGCCAGCCTAGGGGATAGCGGGAGTCAGGATGAGCAGTTCTTC; CDR3: CASLGDSGSQDEQFF
D: NA; J: TRBJ1-2; size: NA; V: TRBV7-3; DNA: TGTGCCAGCAGACCGAAGGACAGTTTGGGGGACTATGGCTACACCTTC; CDR3: CASRPKDSLGDYGYTF
D: TRBD2; J: TRBJ2-1; size: NA; V: TRBV27; DNA: TGTGCCAGCACTTACAACAGCGGGAGTCACAATGAGCAGTTCTTC; CDR3: CASTYNSGSHNEQFF
D: TRBD1; J: TRBJ2-7; size: few; V: TRBV18; DNA: TGTGCCAGCTCCGATTTTGACAGGGGGCAAAGCGAGCAGTACTTC; CDR3: CASSDFDRGQSEQYF
D: NA; J: TRBJ2-5; size: NA; V: TRBV4-1; DNA: TGCGCCAGCCGTAAACAGGAGTGGGAGACCCAGTACTTC; CDR3: CASRKQEWETQYF
D: NA; J: TRBJ2-2; size: NA; V: TRBV27; DNA: TGTGCCAGCAGGCGGGATCCCTTCACCGGGGAGCTGTTTTTT; CDR3: CASRRDPFTGELFF
D: TRBD2; J: TRBJ2-1; size: NA; V: TRBV2; DNA: TGTGCCAGCAGTGAAGGGCCTAGCGGCTCCTACAATGAGCAGTTCTTC; CDR3: CASSEGPSGSYNEQFF
D: NA; J: TRBJ1-2; size: NA; V: TRBV6-9; DNA: TGTGCCAGCAGGGGACATACCGATCGAGCTAACTATGGCTACACCTTC; CDR3: CASRGHTDRANYGYTF
D: NA; J: TRBJ1-1; size: few; V: TRBV19; DNA: TGTGCCAGTAGTTCTCGCCCGAGGACTGAAGCTTTCTTT; CDR3: CASSSRPRTEAFF
D: TRBD1; J: TRBJ2-6; size: few; V: TRBV7-6; DNA: TGTGCCAGCAGCCGCCCCGGACAGGGACTTTCTGGGGCCAACGTCCTGACTTTC; CDR3: CASSRPGQGLSGANVLTF
D: TRBD1; J: TRBJ2-1; size: few; V: TRBV2; DNA: TGTGGGCCGAACCGGGACAGTCTACACAATGAGCAGTTCTTC; CDR3: CGPNRDSLHNEQFF
D: NA; J: TRBJ2-1; size: NA; V: TRBV7-3; DNA: TGTGCCAGCAGCCCATCAGCGGGCAGCTCCTACAATGAGCAGTTCTTC; CDR3: CASSPSAGSSYNEQFF
D: NA; J: TRBJ1-1; size: few; V: TRBV11-2; DNA: TGTGCCAGCTCACAGTTCCAGGGAAACACTGAAGCTTTCTTT; CDR3: CASSQFQGNTEAFF
D: TRBD1; J: TRBJ1-4; size: few; V: TRBV7-9; DNA: TGTGCCAGCAGCGGGACAGGGATGGTAGAAAAACTGTTTTTT; CDR3: CASSGTGMVEKLFF
D: NA; J: TRBJ2-3; size: NA; V: TRBV29-1; DNA: TGCAGCGTTGAACGGCGGGGACCCCGCACAGATACGCAGTATTTT; CDR3: CSVERRGPRTDTQYF
D: TRBD1; J: TRBJ2-7; size: few; V: TRBV30; DNA: TGTGCCCTCGGGACAGGGGCCTACGAGCAGTACTTC; CDR3: CALGTGAYEQYF
D: NA; J: TRBJ1-2; size: few; V: TRBV19; DNA: TGTGCCAGTAGTATCGACACAATCTATGGCTACACCTTC; CDR3: CASSIDTIYGYTF